This is a list of T cell receptor beta chains from one sample in a study of T-cell memory formation after mild COVID-19. TCRdb fed the 5' RACE reads into MiXCR, producing one record per CDR3 protein. The profile shows 130,000 to 150,000 distinct CDR3 sequences, 19% of them singletons. Source material: PBMCs or a T cell subset sorted from them (not recorded which). The receptor source for this set is an adult woman who had mild COVID-19 (a few samples of this study predate the infection). Cell type and time point are not known. CDR3s include the opening cysteine and the closing phenylalanine or tryptophan. A D gene is named only where the DNA matches it firmly. For some rows the clone size is stated as once, few or many, or as a class when expanded; others skip it.

V gene,J gene,D gene,clone size,CDR3 DNA,CDR3 protein
TRBV6-4,TRBJ1-6,-,few,TGTGCCAGCAGTGACAGGGGCAGGGGATACTATAATTCACCCCTCCACTTT,CASSDRGRGYYNSPLHF
TRBV30,TRBJ2-1,TRBD2,once,TGTGCCTGGAGCCTCCACGGGACTAGCGGGACCAATGAGCAGTTCTTC,CAWSLHGTSGTNEQFF
TRBV4-3,TRBJ2-7,TRBD1,few,TGCGCCAGCAGCCCGGACAGGGGGGGCTACGAGCAGTACTTC,CASSPDRGGYEQYF
TRBV12-3/TRBV12-4,TRBJ1-1,-,few,TGTGCCAGCAGTTTCGGCACTGAAGCTTTCTTT,CASSFGTEAFF
TRBV3-1,TRBJ2-1,-,-,TGTGCCAGCAGCCAAGATGGGGGGACAGAGAGCTCCTACAATGAGCAGTTCTTC,CASSQDGGTESSYNEQFF
TRBV11-3,TRBJ2-3,-,few,TGTGCCAGCAGCTTGGGAGTAATAACTAGCACAGATACGCAGTATTTT,CASSLGVITSTDTQYF
TRBV5-1,TRBJ2-4,-,few,TGCGCCAGCAGCCTAGGGTCCCCCCCCAACATTCAGTACTTC,CASSLGSPPNIQYF
TRBV20-1,TRBJ1-4,-,-,TGCAGTGCTAGAGTGGGCCCGGGGGATGAAAAACTGTTTTTT,CSARVGPGDEKLFF
TRBV7-9,TRBJ2-1,TRBD2,-,TGTGCCAGCAGCTTATTAGCACTAGCGTCTTCCAATGAGCAGTTCTTC,CASSLLALASSNEQFF
TRBV9,TRBJ1-5,-,-,TGTGCCAGCAGAGCGACAAGGGTTGGCAATCAGCCCCAGCATTTT,CASRATRVGNQPQHF
TRBV7-2,TRBJ2-2,TRBD1,-,TGTGCCAGCAGTCCGACAGGGCCCCCCGGGGAGCTGTTTTTT,CASSPTGPPGELFF
TRBV7-2,TRBJ1-6,-,-,TGTGCCAGCAGCTTTGGTGATGCAGCCTCTAATTCACCCCTCCACTTT,CASSFGDAASNSPLHF
TRBV7-2,TRBJ2-3,-,few,TGTGCCAGCAGCTTGCGTCAGTCGCCAGATACGCAGTATTTT,CASSLRQSPDTQYF
TRBV6-1,TRBJ2-3,-,-,TGTGCCAGCAGTCCTCGATGGGCTAGCACAGATACGCAGTATTTT,CASSPRWASTDTQYF
TRBV4-1,TRBJ2-3,TRBD2,-,TGCGCCAGCAGCCAAGAGTCGGGAGCGGGGGGAATTGATACGCAGTATTTT,CASSQESGAGGIDTQYF
TRBV12-3/TRBV12-4,TRBJ2-5,TRBD2,few,TGTGCCAGCACCCCCGGGACTAGCGGGAGGGCCTGGAAGACCCAGTACTTC,CASTPGTSGRAWKTQYF
TRBV20-1,TRBJ2-3,TRBD2,many,TGCAGTGTCCGTAGCGGGAGGGATACGCAGTATTTT,CSVRSGRDTQYF
TRBV12-3/TRBV12-4,TRBJ2-3,-,-,TGTGCCAGCAGTTTACGGTCGGCAGGGGATACGCAGTATTTT,CASSLRSAGDTQYF
TRBV18,TRBJ2-7,TRBD1,-,TGTGCCAGCTCACCGGGACAGGGGGCTCACGAGCAGTACTTC,CASSPGQGAHEQYF
TRBV24-1,TRBJ2-2,-,few,TGTGCCATTGAGGCTAGTGCCGGGGAGCTGTTTTTT,CAIEASAGELFF
TRBV20-1,TRBJ1-1,TRBD1,-,TGCAGTGCTGGCGGGGACAGGGACACTGAAGCTTTCTTT,CSAGGDRDTEAFF
TRBV2,TRBJ2-3,TRBD2,-,TGTGCCAGCAGTTCCCCCGGACTAGCGGGGGCCACAGATACGCAGTATTTT,CASSSPGLAGATDTQYF
TRBV5-1,TRBJ1-4,TRBD1,few,TGCGCCAGCAGCGCGGCGGGACAGCGATATGAAAAACTGTTTTTT,CASSAAGQRYEKLFF
TRBV24-1,TRBJ2-1,TRBD1,few,TGTGCCACCAGTGGAACCGGGACAGGGAACAATGAGCAGTTCTTC,CATSGTGTGNNEQFF
TRBV6-1,TRBJ1-2,-,few,TGTGCCAGCAGTGAAGGGGCAGGATATGGCTACACCTTC,CASSEGAGYGYTF
TRBV7-8,TRBJ1-3,TRBD1,few,TGTGCCAGCAGCTTAGGAACAGGGGGCCTCGCTGGAAACACCATATATTTT,CASSLGTGGLAGNTIYF
TRBV12-3/TRBV12-4,TRBJ2-3,-,-,TGTGCCAGCAGTTTAGGGACATACAGTGCATTATGGACGCAGTATTTT,CASSLGTYSALWTQYF
TRBV20-1,TRBJ2-1,-,few,TGCAGTGCTGCGACAACCCTCTCCTACAATGAGCAGTTCTTC,CSAATTLSYNEQFF
TRBV6-5,TRBJ1-5,-,few,TGTGCCAGCGCGCTTCACAGTGGGAATCAGCCCCAGCATTTT,CASALHSGNQPQHF
TRBV28,TRBJ2-1,TRBD1,few,TGTGCCAGCAGTTTTAGCTGGGGACAGGCTACTTTCTCCTACAATGAGCAGTTCTTC,CASSFSWGQATFSYNEQFF
TRBV5-1,TRBJ2-5,-,-,TGCGCCAGCAGCCGGTCCCTCTCCGGGACAAAAGAGACCCAGTACTTC,CASSRSLSGTKETQYF
TRBV7-2,TRBJ1-1,-,-,TGTGCCAGCAGCTTATCGGGGGCGCGGGGTAGTACTGAAGCTTTCTTT,CASSLSGARGSTEAFF
TRBV10-3,TRBJ2-7,TRBD1,few,TGTGCCATCAGACAGGGGGCTTACGAGCAGTACTTC,CAIRQGAYEQYF
TRBV18,TRBJ2-1,TRBD1,few,TGTGCCAGCTCACCACGGCAGGGGGCGAATGAGCAGTTCTTC,CASSPRQGANEQFF
TRBV20-1,TRBJ2-1,-,-,TGCAGCCTTCCGTTGAGCTCCTACAATGAGCAGTTCTTC,CSLPLSSYNEQFF
TRBV7-8,TRBJ2-1,-,few,TGTGCCAGCAGCTTAGCGCGTCGGGTGGGGAATGAGCAGTTCTTC,CASSLARRVGNEQFF
TRBV24-1,TRBJ2-1,TRBD2,-,TGTGCCACCAGTGTGGGGACTAGCGGGAGAGATGAGCAGTTCTTC,CATSVGTSGRDEQFF
TRBV12-3/TRBV12-4,TRBJ1-1,-,-,TGTGCCAGCAGTTTAGACGGAGGGGCGGCTTTCTTT,CASSLDGGAAFF
TRBV19,TRBJ2-1,TRBD2,-,TGTGCCAGCGGCGGGAGTGTATACAATGAGCAGTTCTTC,CASGGSVYNEQFF
TRBV19,TRBJ1-1,-,few,TGTGCCAGTAGTACTGACAGGATGAACACTGAAGCTTTCTTT,CASSTDRMNTEAFF
TRBV5-5,TRBJ2-1,-,few,TGTGCCAGCAGCCCCCCCCTGCGCTCCTACAATGAGCAGTTCTTC,CASSPPLRSYNEQFF
TRBV7-2,TRBJ2-5,TRBD1,-,TGTGCCAGCAGCTTGAACAGGGGCCGAGAGACCCAGTACTTC,CASSLNRGRETQYF
TRBV5-5,TRBJ2-5,-,-,TGTGCCAGCAGCTTGCTGACAGGCCAAGAGACCCAGTACTTC,CASSLLTGQETQYF
TRBV11-2,TRBJ2-1,-,few,TGTGCCAGCAGGACTGGGGCTAGTCGCCTTAATGAGCAGTTCTTC,CASRTGASRLNEQFF
TRBV14,TRBJ2-2,-,few,TGTGCCAGCAGTCCTCTTAGGTCCGGGGAGCTGTTTTTT,CASSPLRSGELFF
TRBV5-5,TRBJ2-5,-,-,TGTGCCAGCAGCTTCGGATTACTCGACCGGACGGACTTC,CASSFGLLDRTDF
TRBV4-1,TRBJ1-4,TRBD1,-,TGCGCCAGCAGCCAATTGACAGGGGGCCGAGGAAAACTGTTTTTT,CASSQLTGGRGKLFF
TRBV7-8,TRBJ1-2,-,-,TGTGCCAGCAGCTTAGAGGTGGGGTATGGCTACACCTTC,CASSLEVGYGYTF
TRBV5-5,TRBJ2-3,-,few,TGTGCCAGCAGCTCTAATCCAGATACGCAGTATTTT,CASSSNPDTQYF
TRBV5-1,TRBJ2-5,-,-,TGCGCCAGCAGCTTTCGCTTTGGGAGTTCCGAGACCCAGTACTTC,CASSFRFGSSETQYF
TRBV10-3,TRBJ2-7,TRBD1,-,TGTGCCATCAGGAAAAAGACAGGGGATTCCTACGAGCAGTACTTC,CAIRKKTGDSYEQYF
TRBV6-5,TRBJ2-3,-,-,TGTGCCAGCAGTTACGGGGGCCGGGGTAGCGGTAGCACAGATACGCAGTATTTT,CASSYGGRGSGSTDTQYF
TRBV6-2/TRBV6-3,TRBJ2-7,TRBD2,few,TGTGCCAGCAGACTAGCGGAGGCCTCCTACGAGCAGTACTTC,CASRLAEASYEQYF
TRBV4-1,TRBJ2-3,TRBD1,few,TGCGCCAGCAGCCAAGTGGGTACAGGGGGGGATACGCAGTATTTT,CASSQVGTGGDTQYF
TRBV27,TRBJ2-1,TRBD2,-,TGTGCCAGCACCTTGAGCGGGAGCTTCAATGAGCAGTTCTTC,CASTLSGSFNEQFF
TRBV20-1,TRBJ2-3,TRBD2,many,TGCAGTGCTAGGACTAGCGGGGGGCCCACAGATACGCAGTATTTT,CSARTSGGPTDTQYF
TRBV6-5,TRBJ1-1,TRBD1,few,TGTGCCAGCAGCCCCGTCGGGACAGGTTCAAGAGGGTCTGGCGCTTTCTTT,CASSPVGTGSRGSGAFF